This TCR beta chain was retrieved from a study of blood T cell repertoires in COVID-19 (dated by TCRdb to 2019 to 2021). Regarding the research as a whole: Collaborator samples came from the United States, Italy and Spain and covered acute and convalescent phases of COVID-19. Subjects who had been exposed to COVID-19, were actively infected with it, or had recovered from it provided the deeply sampled blood TCRbeta repertoires that made up the dataset. The material from the prospective study consisted of cDNA or gDNA derived from T cells, B-cell-depleted T cells, or PBMCs. Samples were obtained from the ongoing ImmuneRACE study (first 160 participants) and from about 1,300 subjects provided by 6 global collaborators. A freely available public database, intended as a resource for researchers studying the immune response to SARS-CoV-2, is where the repertoires were released. HLA class I and class II types, where available, came from metadata supplied by the sample provider rather than from assay-based typing. A de-identified subject ID, COVID-19 status, age in years and sex were almost always included in the sample metadata.

What the authors observed across the whole study: Clinical and demographic metadata were provided uncurated, with the amount varying by source and participant.

TCRbeta CDR3 regions were amplified from genomic DNA using the immunoSEQ Assay, a bias-controlled multiplex PCR. The authors' pipeline ran thus. The number of nucleated cells in each sample was estimated from the amplification of reference gene primers within the assay. To quantify the absolute abundance of each unique TCRbeta CDR3 rearrangement, sequence reads were collapsed and filtered. For each sample, productive Simpson clonality was calculated by taking the square root of Simpson's diversity index across productive rearrangements. TCRdb took this table from immuneACCESS and kept in-frame rearrangements with V and J called. Such tables lack part of the clones; where checked against another copy, unresolved V genes explain under half of the gap, and the rest is unexplained. The V and J calls and clone size are taken from that table; D and trimming were inferred from the DNA. In all, the sample holds under 200,000 clones, and 90% of those were seen once. Approximately 0.5% of the sample comes from the top ten.

A word on this clone: Its antigen has not been determined. No clone much larger than this one lies a single base away; base qualities are absent.

V is pruned by 4 bases and J by 1 base, leaving 6 bases of the junction without a gene match. Including cysteine and phenylalanine, the CDR3 has 16 amino acids. Only the CDR3 DNA is retained, 48 bases long and in frame from the first base. CDR1 LGHDT and CDR2 YNNKEL are derived from the germline V gene (reference sequence). Collaborating institutions collected whole blood in K2EDTA tubes following their own protocols. For TCRbeta analysis, collaborators shipped samples as frozen whole blood, isolated PBMCs, or DNA extracted from either of those sample types. The TCR comes from a man aged 50 or older with acute or convalescent COVID-19. Sequenced input: peripheral blood. This chain joins TRBV3-1 (or the pseudogene TRBV3-2) to TRBJ2-3; the central 9 bases match TRBD2. DNA sequence: TGTGCCAGCAGCCCTCCGGGACTAGCAGGCACAGATACGCAGTATTTT. Its protein reads: CASSPPGLAGTDTQYF.